This is a list of T cell receptor beta chains from one sample in a study of response to subunit inactivated influenza vaccine. TCRdb reanalysed the RT-PCR reads using MiXCR and keeps one entry per CDR3 protein. The sample contains 280,000 or so distinct CDR3 sequences, just over 20% of which appear only once. The specimen was PBMCs from blood, collected less than 22 months after vaccination. The source is a man aged 50 to 69 who received an inactivated influenza vaccine. The CDR3 runs from the conserved cysteine through the conserved F or W. D genes are given only for firm matches. Rows give clone size only sometimes, using once, few, many, or a class for an expanded clone.

DNA,CDR3,D,J,V,size
TGTGCCAGCAGCTTAGATCCGGGATCCACCCAGTACTTC,CASSLDPGSTQYF,.,TRBJ2-5,TRBV11-2,once
TGTGCCAGCAGCTTAGTCCTACTCTTCCGGCCAGGAAGGACTGAAGCTTTCTTT,CASSLVLLFRPGRTEAFF,.,TRBJ1-1,TRBV11-1,few
TGTGCCAGCAGTTTGTACGGGGGCACTGAAGCTTTCTTT,CASSLYGGTEAFF,.,TRBJ1-1,TRBV12-3/TRBV12-4,many
TGTGCCAGCAGTTTATCTTGGCAGGGGAACACTGAAGCTTTCTTT,CASSLSWQGNTEAFF,.,TRBJ1-1,TRBV28,few
TGTGCCAGCATTAGAAGCGGGAGGGCGAACACAGATACGCAGTATTTT,CASIRSGRANTDTQYF,TRBD2,TRBJ2-3,TRBV2,.
TGCGCCAGCAGAAAAGCGGGACAGGGGTCAGATACGCAGTATTTT,CASRKAGQGSDTQYF,TRBD1,TRBJ2-3,TRBV5-1,once
TGTGCCAGCAGCCCTATAACGACCGGGGAGCTGTTTTTT,CASSPITTGELFF,.,TRBJ2-2,TRBV7-6,few
TGCAGTGCTAGCCCACGGACAGCTACCACCGGGGAGCTGTTTTTT,CSASPRTATTGELFF,.,TRBJ2-2,TRBV20-1,.
TGTGCCAGCAGGAGAGACAGGGGCCTTGCAACTAATGAAAAACTGTTTTTT,CASRRDRGLATNEKLFF,TRBD1,TRBJ1-4,TRBV7-8,few
TGCGCCAGCAGCCCAAGGCTAATTAGCGGGAGGTACTCCTACGAGCAGTACTTC,CASSPRLISGRYSYEQYF,TRBD2,TRBJ2-7,TRBV4-1,few
TGTGCCAGCAGTGAATGGGTTGGGGGTAGTTCACCCCTCCACTTT,CASSEWVGGSSPLHF,.,TRBJ1-6,TRBV6-1,.
TGCAGCGCCGATCCAAAAACTACAGATACGCAGTATTTT,CSADPKTTDTQYF,.,TRBJ2-3,TRBV29-1,few
TGTGCCAGCAGTTACTCTCCCGCGATTGGGGACGAGCAGTACTTC,CASSYSPAIGDEQYF,.,TRBJ2-7,TRBV6-5,.
TGCAGTGCCCTAAGCGGGACAGGGGGCCCTCAGCCCCAGCATTTT,CSALSGTGGPQPQHF,TRBD1,TRBJ1-5,TRBV20-1,many
TGTGCCAGCAGTGAGGACAGGATCAATGAAAAACTGTTTTTT,CASSEDRINEKLFF,TRBD1,TRBJ1-4,TRBV6-1,.
TGCGCCAGCCGTGTGGAGGGACGCCCCCAAGAGACCCAGTACTTC,CASRVEGRPQETQYF,.,TRBJ2-5,TRBV5-1,.
TGCGCCAGCAGCCCCCAGACGGACTATGGCTACACCTTC,CASSPQTDYGYTF,.,TRBJ1-2,TRBV5-1,.
TGCAGTGCTAGCAGGGGCTTTAACAATGAGCAGTTCTTC,CSASRGFNNEQFF,.,TRBJ2-1,TRBV20-1,.
TGTGCCACTAGCGGGGGAGGTTATGAGCAGTTCTTC,CATSGGGYEQFF,TRBD2,TRBJ2-1,TRBV10-3,few
TGCAGTGCGAGCAACGCCGGGACAGGGAACACCGGGGAGCTGTTTTTT,CSASNAGTGNTGELFF,TRBD1,TRBJ2-2,TRBV20-1,.
TGTGCCTGGAGCTCGGGACAGCTCAATCAGCCCCAGCATTTT,CAWSSGQLNQPQHF,TRBD1,TRBJ1-5,TRBV30,few
TGTGCCACCAGCAGAGAATGGAGGGGTGAAGCTTTCTTT,CATSREWRGEAFF,.,TRBJ1-1,TRBV15,few
TGTGCCATCAGTGGTGGGACGCCTGGTGCAGATACGCAGTATTTT,CAISGGTPGADTQYF,.,TRBJ2-3,TRBV10-3,once
TGCAGTGCTAGAGCGGGTCGGGGAAACACTGAAGCTTTCTTT,CSARAGRGNTEAFF,.,TRBJ1-1,TRBV20-1,.
TGTGCCAGCAGCGCATCCGGGACTAGCGGGACTAATGAGCAGTTCTTC,CASSASGTSGTNEQFF,TRBD2,TRBJ2-1,TRBV9,.
TGTGCCAGCAGCACTCCGGGACAGCCTAATGAAAAACTGTTTTTT,CASSTPGQPNEKLFF,.,TRBJ1-4,TRBV21-1,.
TGTGCCAGCAGCTTGGGATCTAGCGGGGTAGATACGCAGTATTTT,CASSLGSSGVDTQYF,TRBD2,TRBJ2-3,TRBV5-4,.